This T cell receptor (beta chain) was found in a study of cytomegalovirus exposure and HLA in healthy donors listed by TCRdb under 2017. Concerning the study at large: According to a later analysis, one platform produced both the 110 or so validation repertoires and the 670 or so repertoires of the first cohort. The aim of the study was to test whether cataloging public T cell receptors could identify signatures of past pathogen exposure. Along with the approximately 600-subject first cohort, a separate validation cohort of some 130 different subjects was used. To predict cytomegalovirus infection status, the study combined high-throughput TCR immunosequencing, statistical association of individual TCRs with disease status, and machine learning.

What the work shows at the level of the full study, not this receptor alone: Most TCR sequences were seen in very few donors, while some public TCRs were found in many individuals. The classifier was reported to diagnose cytomegalovirus status with high specificity and sensitivity in both the original and validation cohorts. In vitro tests confirmed that a few of the cytomegalovirus-associated TCR beta chains recognize cytomegalovirus antigens. The validation cohort had no HLA typing available for a later analysis, so co-occurrence within that cohort was assessed over all 120 repertoires. A total of 150 to 200 TCR beta chains were listed by the study as associated with cytomegalovirus. A later analysis found that TCRs clustered in the first cohort also tended to co-occur in the roughly 120 validation repertoires, with about 94% of cluster scores above 0. According to the authors, the approach could potentially be generalized to other disease states and immunological phenotypes.

Libraries were prepared through the immunoSEQ multiplex PCR assay. Turning to the authors' computational methods: To diagnose cytomegalovirus status from the catalog of TCR beta chain sequences, a statistical classification framework was built. This immuneACCESS table, as held by TCRdb, lists in-frame sequences with V and J called but not all clones. Of the missing ones, under half trace to an unresolved V gene in checked studies; the others have no known cause. The V and J calls and clone size are taken from that table; D and trimming were inferred from the DNA. This sample gives 150,000 to 200,000 clones in total; roughly 88% of them show up just once. Around an eighth of the sample rests with the top ten. The CDR3 holds 14 amino acids from the cysteine to the phenylalanine. Kept here is only the CDR3 DNA, which spans 42 bases and is read in frame from base 1. The germline V gene sets CDR1 to MNHEY and CDR2 to SVGAGI. V is cut by 2 bases and J by 8 bases, and the space between the germline ends is 13 bases.

The donors belonged to the validation cohort of over a hundred subjects, which was separate from the roughly 700-subject first cohort. Points on this clone: The antigen this receptor binds is unknown. No base quality information exists; no much larger clone differs at one position.

The V and J segments used are TRBV6-5 and TRBJ2-1, and the D gene may be TRBD2, 5 bases matching. The TCR sequence derives from a woman younger than 45 in good health and CMV-seropositive. Input material: PBMCs. In nucleotide form, the sequence is TGTGCCAGCAGTTACCCCGGTCCCGGGGATGAGCAGTTCTTC. Its protein product is CASSYPGPGDEQFF.